A single T cell receptor (beta chain) is shown here with its context. What it binds is unknown. The data derive from a study of cytomegalovirus exposure and HLA in healthy donors. Overall study: The same platform used for the 500 to 850 first-cohort repertoires was also used for the 120 validation repertoires, as a later analysis reported.

Study-level results: The finding came from a later analysis; first-cohort TCR clusters tended to co-occur in the approximately 120 validation repertoires.

This table comes from immunoSEQ multiplex PCR, and its TCRdb copy is limited to in-frame clones, with some not included. The sample has roughly 250,000 clones, about 90% seen once; the top ten hold 0.35% to 0.4%. Sequenced sample: PBMCs. The source is a woman younger than 35 in good health and CMV-seronegative.

CDR3: CASSLGNPRETEAFF. CDR3 nucleotide sequence: TGTGCCAGCAGCTTGGGAAACCCCCGAGAGACTGAAGCTTTCTTT. This chain joins TRBV5-4 and TRBJ1-1; D uncertain. Trimming took off 0 bases at V and 5 bases at J, with 14 bases between the two ends. Germline CDR1 is SGHNT and CDR2 is YYREEE (reference sequence). The CDR3 has 15 amino acids.